The 4 T cell receptor beta chains reported below all come from one sample, sequenced in a study of response to subunit inactivated influenza vaccine. TCRdb reprocessed the RT-PCR reads with MiXCR, giving one entry per CDR3 protein. The table records some 550,000 distinct CDR3 sequences, around 25% of them present only once. A further study also used this sample, focusing on T cells expressing NK-cell markers. From that report: In generating TCR beta cDNA, 5'RACE template switching with UMIs was used.

The sample in question was CD4+ T cells sorted from PBMCs, obtained 11 to 12 days after vaccination. The receptors here all came from a man aged 45-60 years who received an inactivated influenza vaccine.

This clonotype was counted a few times. The chain uses TRBV9 and TRBJ2-5, with D tentatively TRBD2 (5 bases). Trimming cost V 4 bases and J 2 bases, with 12 bases left between them. Per germline, CDR1 SGDLS and CDR2 YYNGEE. This CDR3 contains 14 residues. This CDR3 is CASSYERSQETQYF. In DNA form, the CDR3 reads TGTGCCAGCAGCTATGAGCGGTCACAAGAGACCCAGTACTTC.

This clonotype has a handful of counts. The chain couples TRBV20-1 to TRBJ2-7, with no clear D. Deletions cut 7 bases from V and 4 bases from J, with 17 bases between. Germline-derived CDR1 and CDR2 are DFQATT and SNEGSKA (reference sequence). This CDR3 region has 13 residues. The CDR3 loop reads CSVLTGPWYEQYF. DNA for the CDR3: TGCAGTGTCTTAACCGGCCCGTGGTACGAGCAGTACTTC.

This clonotype was seen a handful of times. The chain joins TRBV6-2 or TRBV6-3 to TRBJ2-2; 9 bases line up with TRBD2. Germline CDR1 and CDR2: MNHEY and SVGEGT. The CDR3 spans 17 residues. The ends lost 2 bases at V and 4 bases at J; junction bases unmatched: 8. DNA for the CDR3: TGTGCCAGCAGTTACAGTAGCGGGAGCGGGACCACCGGGGAGCTGTTTTTT. Its translation is CASSYSSGSGTTGELFF.

This clonotype was detected ten times or more. The rearrangement joins TRBV5-1 to TRBJ2-3; 9 bases are a match to TRBD1. There are 16 residues in the CDR3. Germline V lookup: CDR1 SGHRS, CDR2 YFSETQ. The ends lost 4 bases at V and 3 bases at J; junction bases unmatched: 9. The CDR3 DNA sequence: TGCGCCAGCAGCACCGGGACAGGGCACCCTACAGATACGCAGTATTTT. Amino acid sequence: CASSTGTGHPTDTQYF.